This TCR beta chain was identified in a study of OX40 agonist ivuxolimab in advanced cancers. The method was immunoSEQ multiplex PCR; TCRdb's version includes in-frame clones alone and lacks a portion of them. The sample lists approximately 82,000 clones; 88% were seen once. The junction had 4 bases not matched to a gene; V was cut back by 2 bases and J by 7 bases. This CDR3 spans 15 amino acids. Germline V CDR1 and CDR2: SEHNR, FQNEAQ (reference sequence). Study observations and caveats: Individuals who were partial responders at 0.1-3.0 mg/kg had clonal expansion that ranked among the lowest. The average count of expanded clones was higher among CD8+ T cells than among CD4+.

With regard to this clone: The antigen is not known.

The receptor comes from an adult with an advanced solid tumor such as melanoma, head and neck, liver or kidney cancer. Sequenced material: CD4+ or CD8+ T cells sorted from blood, taken in a trial of the OX40 agonist ivuxolimab. The chain is built from TRBV7-9 and TRBJ1-4; the match to TRBD1 covers 10 bases. CDR3 nucleotides: TGTGCCAGCAGCTTAAAGGGACAGGGGAGTGAAAAACTGTTTTTT. Translation: CASSLKGQGSEKLFF.